The clone carrying this T cell receptor (delta chain) is labeled as large. This sample also contains other DNA sequences that code for the same CDR3. TCRdb reanalysed the reads via CATT. The data contain almost 4,000 delta-chain clones, approximately 44% of them singletons. This sample was included in a study of gamma-delta chains in newborns, infants, children. V was shortened by 3 bases and J by 0 bases, with 18 bases between the two germline ends. The CDR3 spans 16 residues. Looked up from germline, CDR1 is NSMFDY and CDR2 is ISSIKDK. This chain links TRAV29/DV5 with TRDJ1; no firm D call. The TCR sequence derives from a child who was a newborn, infant or young child, either healthy, febrile or measles-vaccinated (not recorded which). This material consisted of blood, taken at week 6. The CDR3 nucleotides are TGTGCAGCAACCGTCGCAGAGCGCTCCCACACCGATAAACTCATCTTT. It yields the protein CAATVAERSHTDKLIF.